A single sample is the source of the 8 T cell receptor beta chains below, sequenced in a study of graft-versus-host responses after intestinal transplantation. Profiled with immunoSEQ multiplex PCR; TCRdb holds only in-frame clones, not every one. The sample has about 48,000 clones; about 90% are singletons. Antigen specificity for these receptors is unknown. Sequences were derived from unstimulated CD4+ T cells sorted from spleen or lymph node cells, sampled before transplant. These receptors were collected from a human donor who was the organ donor for an intestinal transplant.

This chain connects TRBV4-2 to TRBJ1-2; no definite D call. Deletions cut 1 base from V and 4 bases from J, with 10 bases between. From germline, CDR1 is LGHNA and CDR2 YNFKEQ. The CDR3 is 14 amino acids. This CDR3 is CASSQVERVYGYTF. For the CDR3, the DNA is TGTGCCAGCAGCCAAGTCGAAAGGGTCTATGGCTACACCTTC.

This sequence joins TRBV13 and TRBJ2-2; D call uncertain. Germline loops: CDR1 PRHDT, CDR2 FYEKMQ (reference sequence). Trimming took 1 base from V and 1 from J, leaving 4 bases between them. The CDR3 is 14 residues long. The DNA of the CDR3 is TGTGCCAGCAGCTTAGTGGGGAACACCGGGGAGCTGTTTTTT. Its translation: CASSLVGNTGELFF. Variable domain in full (rest from reference TRBV13 and TRBJ2-2): AAGVIQSPRHLIKEKRETATLKCYPIPRHDTVYWYQQGPGQDPQFLISFYEKMQSDKGSIPDRFSAQQFSDYHSELNMSSLELGDSALYFCASSLVGNTGELFFGEGSRLTVL.

The CDR3 is CASSSGPYNSPLHF. The CDR3 bases are TGTGCCAGCAGTTCAGGACCCTATAATTCACCCCTCCACTTT. This chain links TRBV6-5 with TRBJ1-6, with no clear D. The CDR3 is 14 residues long. Trimming took 4 bases from V and 2 from J, leaving 6 bases between them. Germline V gives CDR1 MNHEY, CDR2 SVGAGI.

The chain combines TRBV7-2 with TRBJ2-3; unclear D gene. Germline CDR1 SGHTA, CDR2 FQGNSA. V was trimmed by 4 bases and J by 0 bases, leaving 14 bases between them. The CDR3 runs 16 residues. CDR3 sequence reads: CASSYRAFSSTDTQYF. DNA of the CDR3: TGTGCCAGCAGCTACCGAGCGTTTTCTAGCACAGATACGCAGTATTTT.

The rearrangement joins TRBV6-1 to TRBJ2-7; D possibly matches TRBD1 or TRBD2 (5 bases each). The germline V and J ends were trimmed by 4 bases and 12 bases, with 22 bases remaining between them. From germline, CDR1 is MNHNS and CDR2 SASEGT. This CDR3 is 14 amino acids long. This chain's CDR3 is CASSGLRDRVLPYF. CDR3 coding DNA: TGTGCCAGCAGTGGACTCCGGGACCGCGTTCTTCCGTACTTC.

The gene calls are TRBV15 and TRBJ2-7; D possibly corresponds to TRBD1 (6 bases). CDR1 is LNHNV, CDR2 YYDKDF, per germline (reference sequence). Trimming pared 5 bases from V and 0 bases from J, leaving 14 bases between. The CDR3 is 15 amino acids. The CDR3 DNA reads TGTGCCACCAGCCCGGGACAAGTGGGCTCCTACGAGCAGTACTTC. It codes for CATSPGQVGSYEQYF.

This clone has just one count. The V and J genes are TRBV7-8 and TRBJ1-1; 8 bases fit TRBD1. The CDR3 is 15 amino acids. CDR1 is SGHVS, CDR2 FQNEAQ, per germline. V lost 5 bases to trimming and J lost 0 bases; unmatched junction nucleotides: 5. The CDR3 DNA is TGTGCCAGCAGCCCCCGACAGGGGTTGAACACTGAAGCTTTCTTT. It encodes CASSPRQGLNTEAFF.

The rearrangement joins TRBV5-4 to TRBJ2-3, with a weak D call TRBD2 (6 bases). CDR1 is SGHNT and CDR2 is YYREEE in the germline V gene (reference sequence). V was shortened by 2 bases and J by 4 bases, with 8 bases between the two germline ends. CDR3 length: 13 amino acids. The DNA of the CDR3 is TGTGCCAGCAGCTTATGGGGGGCAGATACGCAGTATTTT. Protein: CASSLWGADTQYF. The variable domain in full, with the rest retrieved from reference TRBV5-4 and TRBJ2-3, is ETGVTQSPTHLIKTRGQQVTLRCSSQSGHNTVSWYQQALGQGPQFIFQYYREEENGRGNFPPRFSGLQFPNYSSELNVNALELDDSALYLCASSLWGADTQYFGPGTRLTVL.